One sample yielded the 26 T cell receptor beta chains listed below, sequenced in a study of cytomegalovirus exposure and HLA in healthy donors. The PCR employed 60 Vbeta primers together with 13 Jbeta primers. The assay was immunoSEQ multiplex PCR, and TCRdb's table has in-frame clones only and misses some. The sample shows fewer than 200,000 clones, approximately 75% of them seen only once. Sequencing was done on a sample of PBMCs. These receptors originate from a girl aged 10 to 17 in good health and CMV-seronegative.

This chain connects TRBV7-9 to TRBJ1-6; no reliable D call. V gave up 2 bases and J gave up 14 bases, with 19 bases separating them. CDR1 and CDR2 from the germline V gene are SEHNR and FQNEAQ (reference sequence). The CDR3 covers 15 residues. The CDR3 region has the DNA TGTGCCAGCAGCTTATCGGCGGGGAAAGTCTTCACCCTCCACTTT. Amino acids: CASSLSAGKVFTLHF.

J is TRBJ2-7 and V is TRBV5-1, with a possible D match to TRBD1 (6 bases). This CDR3 contains 14 residues. The ends were cut back, 0 bases at V and 0 bases at J, with 7 bases in the middle. CDR1 and CDR2 from the germline V gene are SGHRS and YFSETQ. The CDR3 spells CASSLDRVSYEQYF. CDR3 DNA: TGCGCCAGCAGCTTGGACAGGGTCTCCTACGAGCAGTACTTC.

This chain uses TRBV4-2 with TRBJ1-1, with 9 bases fitting TRBD1. This CDR3 region has 14 residues. Unmatched junction bases numbered 4, after V lost 0 bases and J lost 8 bases. Germline CDR1 and CDR2: LGHNA and YNFKEQ. The CDR3 DNA sequence: TGTGCCAGCAGCCAAGACTGGACAGGGGACGAAGCTTTCTTT. It translates to CASSQDWTGDEAFF.

The chain couples TRBV7-9 to TRBJ2-5, with D hard to call. The CDR3 totals 16 residues. V gave up 0 bases and J gave up 2 bases, with 13 bases separating them. Per germline, CDR1 SEHNR and CDR2 FQNEAQ (reference sequence). The DNA for the CDR3 is TGTGCCAGCAGCTTAGCGGGCAGTCCCAATCAAGAGACCCAGTACTTC. The encoded protein is CASSLAGSPNQETQYF.

This clone has just one count. The rearrangement uses TRBV5-5 and TRBJ2-2; 8 bases map to TRBD1. This CDR3 region has 16 residues. J lost 0 bases, V lost 2 bases, and 3 bases had no gene match. In germline, CDR1 is SGHKS, CDR2 YYEKEE (reference sequence). The DNA of the CDR3 is TGTGCCAGCAGCTTTTACAGGGGGACGAACACCGGGGAGCTGTTTTTT. This sequence encodes CASSFYRGTNTGELFF.

This chain connects TRBV7-2 to TRBJ1-3; 12 bases line up with TRBD1. Unmatched junction bases numbered 9, after V lost 3 bases and J lost 0 bases. There are 19 residues in the CDR3. CDR1 SGHTA and CDR2 FQGNSA come from the germline V gene. In DNA, the CDR3 is TGTGCCAGCAGCTTTGCGGGGACAGGGGGCTCCAGCTCTGGAAACACCATATATTTT. Translation: CASSFAGTGGSSSGNTIYF.

This chain uses TRBV7-9 with TRBJ1-2; D gene ambiguous. The CDR3 covers 13 residues. Per the germline V gene, CDR1 is SEHNR and CDR2 is FQNEAQ (reference sequence). The V and J ends lost 5 bases and 8 bases respectively, with 15 bases between them. CDR3 sequence reads: CASSREQDRGYTF. Written as DNA, the CDR3 is TGTGCCAGCAGCCGGGAACAAGATAGAGGCTACACCTTC.

The chain employs TRBV18 and TRBJ1-3; D perhaps matches TRBD1 (5 bases). Germline V gene sequence: CDR1 KGHSH, CDR2 LQKENI. V was shortened by 4 bases and J by 0 bases, with 13 bases between the two germline ends. The CDR3 consists of 16 residues. For the CDR3, the DNA is TGTGCCAGCTCACAGACAGCTGCCGACTCTGGAAACACCATATATTTT. Translation gives CASSQTAADSGNTIYF.

The chain carries TRBV6-1 and TRBJ2-2; D gene uncertain. Per germline, CDR1 MNHNS and CDR2 SASEGT. The CDR3 consists of 14 residues. V was clipped by 4 bases and J by 1 base, with 7 bases between them. CDR3 nucleotides: TGTGCCAGCAGTGTGAGTTTGAACACCGGGGAGCTGTTTTTT. Its protein is CASSVSLNTGELFF.

The chain links TRBV5-1 to TRBJ1-5, with D possibly matching TRBD1 (6 bases). The germline CDR1 and CDR2 sequences are SGHRS and YFSETQ. This CDR3 spans 16 amino acids. Deletions cut 0 bases from V and 1 base from J, with 11 bases between. The CDR3 is CASSLEGRGSNQPQHF. The CDR3 DNA reads as TGCGCCAGCAGCTTGGAGGGCAGGGGCAGCAATCAGCCCCAGCATTTT.

The chain carries TRBV14 and TRBJ1-2, with TRBD1 identical over 8 bases. Germline lookup yields CDR1 SGHDN and CDR2 FVKESK. V lost 1 base to trimming and J lost 8 bases; unmatched junction nucleotides: 3. This CDR3 has 13 residues. CDR3 sequence (DNA): TGTGCCAGCAGCCAAGTCGGGGACAGGGGCTACACCTTC. Amino acid sequence: CASSQVGDRGYTF.

This clone was picked up one time. This chain uses TRBV18 with TRBJ1-6; unclear D gene. The V gene's germline CDR1 is KGHSH and CDR2 LQKENI. V lost 8 bases to trimming and J lost 6 bases, with 11 bases between them. The CDR3 spans 13 residues. In DNA form, the CDR3 reads TGTGCCAGCCATAGCGGGAGTAATTCACCCCTCCACTTT. It is translated as CASHSGSNSPLHF.

This chain links TRBV4-1 with TRBJ1-5; D gene ambiguous. From germline, CDR1 is MGHRA and CDR2 YSYEKL. There are 16 residues in the CDR3. Trimming stripped 1 base from V and 0 bases from J, with 10 bases between. DNA of the CDR3: TGCGCCAGCAGCCAAGTGAGGATTTTTAGCAATCAGCCCCAGCATTTT. Its protein product is CASSQVRIFSNQPQHF.

The chain joins TRBV2 to TRBJ1-3; TRBD1 might be the D (5 bases). Trimming stripped 10 bases from V and 2 bases from J, with 12 bases between. CDR3 length: 13 amino acids. From germline, CDR1 is SNHLY and CDR2 FYNNEI. CDR3 bases: TGTGCCACTCAAACAGGCCCTGGAAACACCATATATTTT. This encodes CATQTGPGNTIYF.

The chain combines TRBV7-9 with TRBJ1-1; D gene uncertain. From germline, CDR1 is SEHNR and CDR2 FQNEAQ (reference sequence). This CDR3 contains 12 residues. The ends were cut back, 6 bases at V and 5 bases at J, with 10 bases in the middle. CDR3 DNA sequence: TGTGCCAGCAGAAGTCCGAGGACTGAAGCTTTCTTT. Protein product: CASRSPRTEAFF.

The rearrangement joins TRBV2 to TRBJ2-7; 7 nucleotides line up with TRBD1. The CDR3 has 14 residues. The V segment lost 4 bases and the J segment 2 bases; nucleotides outside the gene matches: 5. Germline-derived CDR1 and CDR2 are SNHLY and FYNNEI. The CDR3 nucleotides are TGTGCCAGCAGTGCCCTTACAGGGGCCTACGAGCAGTACTTC. This encodes CASSALTGAYEQYF.

The V call is TRBV5-1, the J call TRBJ1-1, with a possible D match to TRBD1 (5 bases). CDR1 and CDR2 from the germline V gene are SGHRS and YFSETQ. The CDR3 extends over 14 amino acids. With 3 bases removed from V and 0 bases from J, the gap between germline ends came to 9 bases. CDR3 amino acids: CASSSDTVNTEAFF. The CDR3 DNA reads as TGCGCCAGCAGCTCGGACACCGTGAACACTGAAGCTTTCTTT. Full variable domain (rest looked up from reference TRBV5-1 and TRBJ1-1): KAGVTQTPRYLIKTRGQQVTLSCSPISGHRSVSWYQQTPGQGLQFLFEYFSETQRNKGNFPGRFSGRQFSNSRSEMNVSTLELGDSALYLCASSSDTVNTEAFFGQGTRLTVV.

This chain connects TRBV7-8 to TRBJ1-1, with unresolved D. CDR3 length: 13 amino acids. Germline values: CDR1 SGHVS, CDR2 FQNEAQ. V lost 4 bases and J 0 bases, leaving 6 bases between the germline ends. DNA of the CDR3: TGTGCCAGCAGCTCAACTTTGAACACTGAAGCTTTCTTT. Its protein product is CASSSTLNTEAFF.

The count of this clone is one. The V call is TRBV12-5, the J call TRBJ1-5; 7 nucleotides match TRBD1. Germline V lookup: CDR1 LGHNT, CDR2 FRNRAP. The CDR3 contains 16 residues. Trimming removed 1 base from V and 4 bases from J; junction bases left unmatched: 7. This CDR3 is CASGLDQDRRNQPQHF. The CDR3 region has the DNA TGTGCTAGTGGTTTGGACCAGGACAGGAGGAATCAGCCCCAGCATTTT. The variable domain in full, with the rest retrieved from reference TRBV12-5 and TRBJ1-5, is DARVTQTPRHKVTEMGQEVTMRCQPILGHNTVFWYRQTMMQGLELLAYFRNRAPLDDSGMPKDRFSAEMPDATLATLKIQPSEPRDSAVYFCASGLDQDRRNQPQHFGDGTRLSIL.

This chain uses TRBV11-2 with TRBJ1-1; the D gene is possibly TRBD1 (5 bases). Germline V gives CDR1 SGHAT, CDR2 FQNNGV. This CDR3 contains 15 residues. Trimming pared 5 bases from V and 0 bases from J, leaving 13 bases between. The CDR3 loop reads CASSRTGIMNTEAFF. The DNA of the CDR3 is TGTGCCAGCAGCCGAACAGGAATCATGAACACTGAAGCTTTCTTT.

This clone was counted once. The chain recombines TRBV28 with TRBJ1-5; TRBD1 agrees at 7 bases. The trim removed 5 bases at V and 5 bases at J, leaving 6 bases unmatched. Germline V gene lookup returns CDR1 MDHEN and CDR2 SYDVKM. This CDR3 has 14 residues. The DNA of the CDR3 is TGTGCCAGCAGTCCCCGACAGGGCCATCAGCCCCAGCATTTT. It is translated as CASSPRQGHQPQHF.

The CDR3 sequence: CASSLGLAGLNEQFF. The CDR3, as DNA: TGCGCCAGCAGCTTGGGACTAGCGGGGCTAAATGAGCAGTTCTTC. The rearrangement links TRBV5-1 to TRBJ2-1; TRBD2 aligns across 11 bases. V was pared by 0 bases and J by 7 bases, with 3 bases of the junction left unmatched. This CDR3 is built from 15 residues. Germline V gives CDR1 SGHRS, CDR2 YFSETQ.

The chain uses TRBV15 and TRBJ2-7; D not resolved. The germline V gene encodes CDR1 LNHNV and CDR2 YYDKDF (reference sequence). V was shortened by 0 bases and J by 6 bases, with 9 bases between the two germline ends. The CDR3 runs to 13 residues. CDR3 region: CATSRDRLSEQYF. The CDR3 nucleotides read TGTGCCACCAGCAGAGATCGTCTGTCCGAGCAGTACTTC.

In this sample, this clone turned up a few times. The chain links TRBV5-1 to TRBJ1-2; 7 positions match TRBD1. This CDR3 region has 15 residues. V lost 5 bases, J lost 8 bases, and 15 bases stayed unmatched. Germline V gene sequence: CDR1 SGHRS, CDR2 YFSETQ. The CDR3 DNA follows: TGCGCCAGCAGGTCCATCGGGGGCGACAGGGACGGCTACACCTTC. It specifies CASRSIGGDRDGYTF.

The chain combines TRBV30 with TRBJ1-4; D not certain. Germline V gene sequence: CDR1 GTSNPN, CDR2 SVGIG (reference sequence). This CDR3 has 14 residues. The V gene lost 0 bases and the J gene lost 6 bases, with 11 bases spanning the gap. The DNA for the CDR3 is TGTGCCTGGAGTGTATTTCAGCAGGATGAAAAACTGTTTTTT. It codes for CAWSVFQQDEKLFF.

The chain is built from TRBV29-1 and TRBJ2-4; D is ambiguous. The germline V gene has CDR1 SQVTM and CDR2 ANQGSEA. The CDR3 covers 14 residues. V was clipped by 7 bases and J by 0 bases, with 13 bases between them. This chain's CDR3 is CSAVGRLAKNIQYF. The CDR3 bases are TGCAGCGCCGTGGGCAGATTAGCCAAAAACATTCAGTACTTC.